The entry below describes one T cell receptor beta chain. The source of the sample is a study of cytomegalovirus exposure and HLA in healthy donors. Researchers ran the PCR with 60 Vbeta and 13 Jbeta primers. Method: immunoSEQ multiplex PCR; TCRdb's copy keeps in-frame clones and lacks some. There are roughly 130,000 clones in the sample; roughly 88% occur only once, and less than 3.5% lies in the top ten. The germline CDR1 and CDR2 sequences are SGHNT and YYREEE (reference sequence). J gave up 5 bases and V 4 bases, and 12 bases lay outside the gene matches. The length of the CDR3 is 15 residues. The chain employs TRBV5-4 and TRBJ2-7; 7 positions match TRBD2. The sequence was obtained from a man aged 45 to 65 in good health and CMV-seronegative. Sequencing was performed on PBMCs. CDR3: CASSPRSGGVNEQYF. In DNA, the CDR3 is TGTGCCAGCAGCCCTAGGTCTGGGGGGGTCAACGAGCAGTACTTC.